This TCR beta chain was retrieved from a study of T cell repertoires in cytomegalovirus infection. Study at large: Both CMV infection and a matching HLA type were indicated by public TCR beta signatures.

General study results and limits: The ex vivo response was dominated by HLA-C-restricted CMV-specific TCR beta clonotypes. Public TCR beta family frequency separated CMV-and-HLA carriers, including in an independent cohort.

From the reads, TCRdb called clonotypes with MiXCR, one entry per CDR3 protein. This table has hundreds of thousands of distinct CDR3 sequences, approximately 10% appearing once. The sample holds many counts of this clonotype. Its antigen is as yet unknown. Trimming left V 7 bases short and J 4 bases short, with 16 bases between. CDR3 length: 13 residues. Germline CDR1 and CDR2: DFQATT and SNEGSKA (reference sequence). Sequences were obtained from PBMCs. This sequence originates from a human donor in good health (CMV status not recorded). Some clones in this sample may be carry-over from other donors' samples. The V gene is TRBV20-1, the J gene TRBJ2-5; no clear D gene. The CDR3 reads CSGRPKGLETQYF. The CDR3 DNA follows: TGCAGTGGTCGACCTAAGGGTCTAGAGACCCAGTACTTC.